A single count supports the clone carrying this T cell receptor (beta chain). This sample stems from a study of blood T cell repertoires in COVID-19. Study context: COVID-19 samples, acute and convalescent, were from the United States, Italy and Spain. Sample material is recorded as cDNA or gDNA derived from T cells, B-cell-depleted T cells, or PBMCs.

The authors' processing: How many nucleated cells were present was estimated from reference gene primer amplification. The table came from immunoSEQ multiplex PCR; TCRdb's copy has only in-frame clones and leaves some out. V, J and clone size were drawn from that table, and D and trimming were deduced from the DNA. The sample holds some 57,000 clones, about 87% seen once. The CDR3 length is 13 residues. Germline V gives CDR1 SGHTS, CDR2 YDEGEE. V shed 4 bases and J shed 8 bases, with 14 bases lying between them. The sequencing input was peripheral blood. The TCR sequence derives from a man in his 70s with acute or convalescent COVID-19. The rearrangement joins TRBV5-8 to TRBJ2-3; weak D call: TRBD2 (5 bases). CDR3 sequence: CASSPRNRGTQYF. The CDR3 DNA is TGTGCCAGCAGCCCGCGAAATCGGGGTACGCAGTATTTT.